The clone carrying this TCR beta chain was seen a few times. Germline lookup yields CDR1 KGHSH and CDR2 LQKENI. Between the trimmed V and J ends, which lost 0 bases and 1 base, there was a span of 12 bases. CDR3 length equals 16 residues. The source of the sample is a study of blood T cell repertoires in COVID-19. Study context: Acute and convalescent COVID-19 samples came from the United States, Italy and Spain. PBMCs, B-cell-depleted T cells, or T cells provided the cDNA or gDNA that made up the material.

Original handling: Using reference gene primer amplification, nucleated cell counts were estimated. Here immunoSEQ multiplex PCR was the method, and the copy in TCRdb shows in-frame clones only, minus some. D and trimming come from the DNA, and the V and J calls and clone size come from that table. The sample holds 200,000 or so clones, 85% to 90% seen once. The sample was peripheral blood. The receptor was isolated from a man older than 75 with acute or convalescent COVID-19. This chain uses TRBV18 with TRBJ2-5, with unresolved D. The CDR3 nucleotides read TGTGCCAGCTCACCACCGTGGGCGAGTGGCCAAGAGACCCAGTACTTC. Residues: CASSPPWASGQETQYF.